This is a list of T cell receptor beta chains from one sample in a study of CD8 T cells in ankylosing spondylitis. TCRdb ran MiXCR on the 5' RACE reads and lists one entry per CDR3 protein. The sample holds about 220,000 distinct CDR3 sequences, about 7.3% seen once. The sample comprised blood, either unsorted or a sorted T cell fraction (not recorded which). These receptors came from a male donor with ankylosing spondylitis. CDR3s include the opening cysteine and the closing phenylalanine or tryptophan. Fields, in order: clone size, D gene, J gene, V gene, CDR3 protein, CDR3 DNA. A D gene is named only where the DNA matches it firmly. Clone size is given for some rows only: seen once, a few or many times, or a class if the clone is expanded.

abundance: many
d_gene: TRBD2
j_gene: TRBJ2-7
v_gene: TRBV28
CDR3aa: CASSPWTSDYEQYF
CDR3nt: TGTGCCAGCAGTCCGTGGACTAGCGACTACGAGCAGTACTTC

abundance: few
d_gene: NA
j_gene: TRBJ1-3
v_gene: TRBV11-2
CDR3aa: CASSGRSYSGNTIYF
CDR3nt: TGTGCCAGCAGCGGGAGATCCTACTCTGGAAACACCATATATTTT

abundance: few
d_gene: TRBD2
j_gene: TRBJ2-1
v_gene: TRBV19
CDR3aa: CASSILSGRYNEQFF
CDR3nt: TGTGCCAGTAGTATCCTCAGCGGGAGATACAATGAGCAGTTCTTC

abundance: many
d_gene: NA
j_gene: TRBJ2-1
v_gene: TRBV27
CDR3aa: CASSSNPPSYNEQFF
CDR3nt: TGTGCCAGCAGTTCCAACCCACCTTCATACAATGAGCAGTTCTTC

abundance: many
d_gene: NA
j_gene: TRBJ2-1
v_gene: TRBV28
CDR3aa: CASSFGANEQFF
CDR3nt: TGTGCCAGCAGTTTCGGGGCTAATGAGCAGTTCTTC

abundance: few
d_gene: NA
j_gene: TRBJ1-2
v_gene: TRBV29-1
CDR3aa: CSVDTGPANYGYTF
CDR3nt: TGCAGCGTTGATACAGGACCAGCTAACTATGGCTACACCTTC

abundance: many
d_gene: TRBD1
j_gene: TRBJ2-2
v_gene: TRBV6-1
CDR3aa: CASSPDRETNTGELFF
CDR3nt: TGTGCCAGCAGCCCGGACAGGGAAACGAACACCGGGGAGCTGTTTTTT

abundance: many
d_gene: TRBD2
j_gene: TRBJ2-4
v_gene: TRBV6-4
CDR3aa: CASSERLAGVGKNIQYF
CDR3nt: TGTGCCAGCAGTGAACGGCTAGCGGGGGTCGGCAAAAACATTCAGTACTTC

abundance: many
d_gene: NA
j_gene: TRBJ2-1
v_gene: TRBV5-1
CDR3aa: CASSPEGGLTEQFF
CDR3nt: TGCGCCAGCAGCCCCGAAGGGGGACTTACCGAGCAGTTCTTC

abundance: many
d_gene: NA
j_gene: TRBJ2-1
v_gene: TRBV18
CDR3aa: CASSPQVDEQFF
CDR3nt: TGTGCCAGCTCACCTCAAGTAGATGAGCAGTTCTTC

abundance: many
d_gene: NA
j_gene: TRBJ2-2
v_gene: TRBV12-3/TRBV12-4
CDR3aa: CASRLSGDTGELFF
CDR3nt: TGTGCCAGCAGACTCTCCGGGGACACCGGGGAGCTGTTTTTT

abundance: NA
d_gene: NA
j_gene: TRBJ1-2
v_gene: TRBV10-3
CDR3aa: CAISDDRGYTF
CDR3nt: TGTGCCATCAGTGATGATCGAGGCTACACCTTC

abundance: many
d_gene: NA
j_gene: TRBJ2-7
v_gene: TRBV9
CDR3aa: CASSVGDSSSYEQYF
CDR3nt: TGTGCCAGCAGCGTAGGGGACTCGAGCTCCTACGAGCAGTACTTC

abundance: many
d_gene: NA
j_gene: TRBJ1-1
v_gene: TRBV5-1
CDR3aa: CASSFGTPIEAFF
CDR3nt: TGCGCCAGCAGCTTTGGGACACCCATTGAAGCTTTCTTT

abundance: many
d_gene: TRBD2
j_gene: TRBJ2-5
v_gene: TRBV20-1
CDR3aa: CSARDLVAGHQETQYF
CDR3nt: TGCAGTGCTAGAGATCTAGTAGCGGGGCACCAAGAGACCCAGTACTTC

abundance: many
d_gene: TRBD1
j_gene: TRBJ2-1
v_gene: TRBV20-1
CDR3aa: CSARDRGTYNEQFF
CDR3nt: TGCAGTGCTAGGGACAGGGGGACCTACAATGAGCAGTTCTTC

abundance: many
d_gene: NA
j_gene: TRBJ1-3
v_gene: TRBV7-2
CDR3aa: CASSFNIGNTIYF
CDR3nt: TGTGCCAGCAGCTTCAATATTGGAAACACCATATATTTT

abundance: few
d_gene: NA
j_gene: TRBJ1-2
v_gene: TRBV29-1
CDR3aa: CSVEDFRGGYGYTF
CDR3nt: TGCAGCGTTGAAGATTTCCGGGGTGGCTATGGCTACACCTTC

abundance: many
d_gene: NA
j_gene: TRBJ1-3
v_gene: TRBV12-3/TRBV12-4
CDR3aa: CASSSDHRVSTDF
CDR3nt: TGTGCCAGCAGTTCCGACCACAGGGTTTCGACGGATTTT

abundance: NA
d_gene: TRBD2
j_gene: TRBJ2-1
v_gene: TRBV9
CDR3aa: CASSVDGGAWQFF
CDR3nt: TGTGCCAGCAGCGTAGACGGGGGGGCCTGGCAGTTCTTC

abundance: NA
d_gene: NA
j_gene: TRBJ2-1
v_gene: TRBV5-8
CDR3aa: CASSLKRWNEQFF
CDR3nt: TGTGCCAGCAGCTTAAAAAGATGGAATGAGCAGTTCTTC

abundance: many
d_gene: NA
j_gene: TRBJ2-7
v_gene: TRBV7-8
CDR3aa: CASSQVRYEQYF
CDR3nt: TGTGCCAGCAGCCAGGTCCGATACGAGCAGTACTTC